This TCR beta chain is drawn from a study of cytomegalovirus exposure and HLA in healthy donors. This clone was recorded a few times. Its antigen is unidentified. CDR1 is MNHEY and CDR2 is SMNVEV in the germline V gene (reference sequence). CDR3 length equals 14 residues. J was trimmed by 5 bases and V by 5 bases; bases with no gene match: 9. Points from the study as a whole: Among the most significant clusters, several appeared linked to common viral pathogens in a later analysis.

The PCR used 60 Vbeta and 13 Jbeta primers. Sequencing was performed with immunoSEQ multiplex PCR; in TCRdb, only in-frame clones are kept and a portion is missing. The data show 180,000 or so clones, 75% seen once. The source is a woman aged 40-49 years in good health and CMV-seropositive. The specimen sequenced was PBMCs. The genes are TRBV27 and TRBJ2-7; 7 bases map to TRBD2. DNA of the CDR3: TGTGCCAGCAGTACCCGACTAGCTACTGACGAGCAGTACTTC. Its protein product is CASSTRLATDEQYF.